This T cell receptor beta chain was captured in a study of blood T cell repertoires in COVID-19 (dated by TCRdb to about 2020). Regarding the study in general: Samples from collaborators originated in the United States, Italy and Spain and spanned both the acute and convalescent phases of COVID-19. The repertoires were released in a freely available public database intended as a resource for research on the immune response to SARS-CoV-2. Samples were obtained from the ongoing ImmuneRACE study (first 160 participants) and from 1,254 subjects provided by 6 global collaborators. Where HLA class I and class II types were available, the types were taken from metadata supplied by the sample provider, not from assay-based typing. The prospective study material was composed of cDNA or gDNA derived from T cells, B-cell-depleted T cells, or PBMCs. The dataset comprised deeply sampled blood TCRbeta repertoires from subjects exposed to, actively infected with, or recovered from COVID-19. Nearly every sample came with metadata listing a de-identified subject ID, COVID-19 status, age in years and sex. Overall study outcomes, separate from this receptor: The amount of clinical and demographic metadata varied by source and participant and was provided uncurated.

TCRbeta CDR3 regions were amplified from genomic DNA by means of the immunoSEQ Assay, a bias-controlled multiplex PCR. The original methods were these. The number of nucleated cells in each sample was estimated by amplification of reference gene primers within the assay. To quantify the absolute abundance of each unique TCRbeta CDR3 rearrangement, sequence reads were collapsed and filtered. For each sample, productive Simpson clonality was calculated by taking the square root of Simpson's diversity index across productive rearrangements. The immuneACCESS repertoire file appears here via TCRdb, limited to in-frame rearrangements. These files lack a portion of the clones; in checked studies, under half of the deficit traces to unresolved V genes, and the cause of the others is not known. That table is the source of V, J and clone size, and D and trimming were worked out from the DNA. Counted in this sample were some 290,000 clones; roughly 87% of them appeared once. The ten largest make up about 2% of the sample.

Another Seattle source contributed samples from volunteer blood donors who had recovered from COVID-19. Collaborating institutions collected whole blood in K2EDTA tubes following their own protocols. For TCRbeta analysis, collaborators shipped samples as frozen whole blood, isolated PBMCs, or DNA extracted from either of those sample types. From V the trimming removes 3 bases and from J it removes 8 bases, while the gene matches leave 9 bases of the junction unaccounted for. Via the germline V gene, CDR1 is SGHTA and CDR2 FQGNSA. The CDR3, from cysteine to phenylalanine, totals 14 residues. Just the 42-base CDR3 DNA is kept, in frame starting at base 1. A remark on this clone: The specificity of this receptor is unknown. Base qualities were left out, and no much larger clone turns up one base away.

Sequenced sample: peripheral blood. This receptor chain uses TRBV7-2 and TRBJ1-2; TRBD1 fits 7 bases in the junction. This clonotype originated in a woman aged 45 to 65 who had recovered from COVID-19. The CDR3 loop reads CASSFDRAGGGYTF. The nucleotide sequence reads as follows: TGTGCCAGCAGCTTTGACAGGGCGGGAGGCGGCTACACCTTC.